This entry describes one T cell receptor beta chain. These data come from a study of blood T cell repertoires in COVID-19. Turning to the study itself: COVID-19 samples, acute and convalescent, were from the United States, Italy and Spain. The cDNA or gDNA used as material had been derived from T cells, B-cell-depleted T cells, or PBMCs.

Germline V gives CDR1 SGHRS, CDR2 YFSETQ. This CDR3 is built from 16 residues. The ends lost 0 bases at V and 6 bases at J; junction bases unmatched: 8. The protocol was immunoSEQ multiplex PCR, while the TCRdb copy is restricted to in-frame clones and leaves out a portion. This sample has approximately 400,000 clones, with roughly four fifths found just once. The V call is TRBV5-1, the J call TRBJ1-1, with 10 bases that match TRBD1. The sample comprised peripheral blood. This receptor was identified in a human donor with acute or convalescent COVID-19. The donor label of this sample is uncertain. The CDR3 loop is CASSLGWGTGDPEAFF. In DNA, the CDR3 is TGCGCCAGCAGCTTGGGGTGGGGGACAGGGGACCCTGAAGCTTTCTTT.